This T cell receptor (beta chain) was obtained from a study of cytomegalovirus exposure and HLA in healthy donors. PCR used 60 Vbeta primers and 13 Jbeta primers. The repertoire was sequenced with immunoSEQ multiplex PCR; TCRdb's copy has only in-frame clones and lacks some. Of 100,000 to 120,000 clones listed, 69% were seen once; the top ten hold under 4%. J lost 8 bases, V lost 7 bases, and 12 bases had no gene match. The CDR3 covers 14 residues. Sequencing was carried out using PBMCs. This receptor was taken from a man aged 30 to 39 in good health and CMV-seronegative. The chain combines TRBV23-1 with TRBJ1-1, with 8 bases aligning to TRBD1. TRBV23-1 is treated as an ORF (open reading frame) with a function not yet certain. CDR3 in DNA: TGCGCCAGCACCCGACAGGGGTCGGAGAGGGAAGCTTTCTTT. Translated, it gives CASTRQGSEREAFF.